The next 23 T cell receptor beta chains were all read from a single sample in a study of cytotoxic CD8 clonotypes in ibrutinib-treated CLL. Assay used: immunoSEQ multiplex PCR; TCRdb lists only in-frame clones, some missing. The sample holds about 130,000 clones, about 80% seen once. The source was PBMCs, collected after 12 months of ibrutinib treatment. Receptor source: a human donor with chronic lymphocytic leukemia.

This clone showed up just once. CDR3 sequence reads: CSVQGDRGLEQFF. CDR3 in DNA: TGCAGCGTACAAGGAGACAGGGGGCTTGAGCAGTTCTTC. The chain employs TRBV29-1 and TRBJ2-1; 10 bases line up with TRBD1. Germline V lookup: CDR1 SQVTM, CDR2 ANQGSEA. This CDR3 has 13 residues. The trim removed 6 bases at V and 9 bases at J, leaving 8 bases unmatched.

This clone was observed at least ten times. V is TRBV4-2 and J is TRBJ2-7; 12 bases align to TRBD2. CDR3 length equals 15 residues. Per germline, CDR1 LGHNA and CDR2 YNFKEQ. The J segment lost 1 base and the V segment lost 4 bases, leaving 2 bases of the junction unmatched. The CDR3 reads CASSLGTSGSYEQYF. DNA for the CDR3: TGTGCCAGCAGCCTCGGGACTAGCGGGTCCTACGAGCAGTACTTC.

This clone was counted between two and nine times. DNA for the CDR3: TGTGCCAGCAGCTTGGAGGGCTATGGCTACACCTTC. Its translation is CASSLEGYGYTF. The chain carries TRBV5-6 and TRBJ1-2; D remains unclear. V gave up 0 bases and J gave up 4 bases, with 4 bases separating them. This CDR3 has 12 residues. Looked up from germline, CDR1 is SGHDT and CDR2 is YYEEEE. Variable domain in full (rest from reference TRBV5-6 and TRBJ1-2): DAGVTQSPTHLIKTRGQQVTLRCSPKSGHDTVSWYQQALGQGPQFIFQYYEEEERQRGNFPDRFSGHQFPNYSSELNVNALLLGDSALYLCASSLEGYGYTFGSGTRLTVV.

V usage is TRBV4-3 and J usage is TRBJ1-1; TRBD1 is a possible D gene (5 bases). Germline values: CDR1 LGHNA, CDR2 YSLEER. This CDR3 has 17 amino acids. The V end was cut by 0 bases, the J end by 3 bases, with 17 bases between. CDR3 sequence reads: CASSQDLTLWGHTEAFF. DNA for the CDR3: TGCGCCAGCAGCCAAGATCTGACCTTATGGGGACACACTGAAGCTTTCTTT.

In the case of this clone: This sample also contains other DNA sequences that code for the same CDR3. The chain carries TRBV5-1 and TRBJ2-3; D is undetermined. The CDR3 sequence is 14 residues long. CDR1 SGHRS and CDR2 YFSETQ come from the germline V gene. Trimming stripped 0 bases from V and 0 bases from J, with 5 bases between. As DNA, the CDR3 is TGCGCCAGCAGCTTGGGTCAGAGCACAGATACGCAGTATTTT. It yields the protein CASSLGQSTDTQYF.

The genes are TRBV7-3 and TRBJ2-1; 8 nucleotides agree with TRBD1. The CDR3 contains 15 residues. The V gene end was trimmed by 4 bases and the J gene end by 6 bases; junction bases not matched to a gene: 8. Germline V lookup: CDR1 SGHTA, CDR2 FQGTGA. For the CDR3, the DNA is TGTGCCAGCAGCTCCCAGGGGGCGCGGTTCAATGAGCAGTTCTTC. Protein product: CASSSQGARFNEQFF.

J is TRBJ1-4 and V is TRBV4-3; TRBD1 matches at 8 bases. Germline lookup yields CDR1 LGHNA and CDR2 YSLEER. Germline trimming cut 1 base from V and 7 bases from J; bases unmatched to any gene: 8. The CDR3 is 16 residues long. The CDR3 loop is CASSQAGGPGGEKLFF. The CDR3 DNA reads as TGCGCCAGCAGCCAAGCAGGGGGCCCTGGGGGTGAAAAACTGTTTTTT.

The chain carries TRBV16 and TRBJ1-1; 7 nucleotides match TRBD1. Germline V gene sequence: CDR1 KGHSY, CDR2 FQNENV. J gave up 13 bases and V 6 bases, and 11 bases lay outside the gene matches. This CDR3 is 12 amino acids long. CDR3 amino acids: CASRRDSGTGFF. The CDR3 DNA is TGTGCCAGCAGGAGGGACAGCGGGACGGGTTTCTTT.

V and J are TRBV29-1 and TRBJ2-7, with D hard to call. The CDR3 is 12 amino acids. Trimming left V 4 bases short and J 2 bases short, with 9 bases between. Germline V CDR1 and CDR2: SQVTM, ANQGSEA. Here the CDR3 DNA reads TGCAGCGTTGCCGACGGCACCTACGAGCAGTACTTC. It encodes CSVADGTYEQYF.

V usage is TRBV28 and J usage is TRBJ1-2; TRBD1 might be the D (6 bases). In germline, CDR1 is MDHEN, CDR2 SYDVKM. The CDR3 is made up of 12 amino acids. The V gene lost 5 bases and the J gene lost 2 bases, with 6 bases spanning the gap. CDR3 sequence (DNA): TGTGCCAGCAGTACAGGGAACTATGGCTACACCTTC. This encodes CASSTGNYGYTF.

The rearrangement links TRBV11-3 to TRBJ2-7; D gene ambiguous. Germline CDR1 is SGHNT and CDR2 is YENEEA. This CDR3 has 14 residues. V lost 5 bases to trimming and J lost 1 base, with 12 bases between them. In DNA, the CDR3 is TGTGCCAGCAGCCCCGGGTCTGAGTCCTACGAGCAGTACTTC. It translates to CASSPGSESYEQYF.

The chain joins TRBV14 to TRBJ2-2; the match to TRBD1 covers 9 bases. V lost 0 bases to trimming and J lost 7 bases; unmatched junction nucleotides: 9. The CDR3 extends over 17 amino acids. Germline assignment: CDR1 SGHDN and CDR2 FVKESK. DNA of the CDR3: TGTGCCAGCAGCCAAGATTATCTGACAGGGGGTTTCGGGGAGCTGTTTTTT. It yields the protein CASSQDYLTGGFGELFF.

J is TRBJ2-3 and V is TRBV5-1; D possibly corresponds to TRBD1 (6 bases). The CDR3 has 19 amino acids. V lost 0 bases and J lost 4, with 24 bases in between. Per germline, CDR1 SGHRS and CDR2 YFSETQ. For the CDR3, the DNA is TGCGCCAGCAGCTTGGTGGCTCTTACCGGGACATTCATTCCAGATACGCAGTATTTT. Encoded protein: CASSLVALTGTFIPDTQYF. Complete variable domain (other parts from reference TRBV5-1 and TRBJ2-3): KAGVTQTPRYLIKTRGQQVTLSCSPISGHRSVSWYQQTPGQGLQFLFEYFSETQRNKGNFPGRFSGRQFSNSRSEMNVSTLELGDSALYLCASSLVALTGTFIPDTQYFGPGTRLTVL.

The V gene is TRBV15, the J gene TRBJ2-7; D is perhaps TRBD1 (6 bases). The CDR3 covers 16 residues. Trimming stripped 0 bases from V and 0 bases from J, with 12 bases between. In germline, CDR1 is LNHNV, CDR2 YYDKDF (reference sequence). CDR3 loop: CATSRDRQGSSYEQYF. CDR3 sequence (DNA): TGTGCCACCAGCAGAGATAGGCAGGGGAGCTCCTACGAGCAGTACTTC.

J is TRBJ2-7 and V is TRBV30; TRBD1 agrees at 9 bases. The J segment lost 1 base and the V segment lost 3 bases, leaving 7 bases of the junction unmatched. There are 15 residues in the CDR3. Looked up from germline, CDR1 is GTSNPN and CDR2 is SVGIG (reference sequence). The CDR3 loop reads CAWRTQGARSYEQYF. DNA for the CDR3: TGTGCCTGGAGGACACAGGGGGCGAGGTCCTACGAGCAGTACTTC. The full variable domain, rest sourced from reference TRBV30 and TRBJ2-7, is SQTIHQWPATLVQPVGSPLSLECTVEGTSNPNLYWYRQAAGRGLQLLFYSVGIGQISSEVPQNLSASRPQDRQFILSSKKLLLSDSGFYLCAWRTQGARSYEQYFGPGTRLTVT.

The chain recombines TRBV10-1 with TRBJ2-1; D might be TRBD1 or TRBD2, each matching 5 bases. Trimming took 2 bases from V and 4 from J, leaving 15 bases between them. CDR1 is WNHNN, CDR2 SYGVQD, per germline (reference sequence). The CDR3 is 16 residues long. The CDR3 DNA follows: TGCGCCAGCAGTGAGGGGACCGTGAGGAAGTACAATGAGCAGTTCTTC. Amino acids: CASSEGTVRKYNEQFF.

This clone was counted once. The chain combines TRBV30 with TRBJ1-5, with 9 bases matching TRBD1. This CDR3 has 15 amino acids. The V and J ends lost 8 bases and 7 bases, in that order; junction bases with no gene match: 15. The germline gives CDR1 GTSNPN, CDR2 SVGIG (reference sequence). The CDR3 DNA reads TGTGCCGGTTCCGGGACAGGGAGTTTCACGCAGCCCCAGCATTTT. Its protein is CAGSGTGSFTQPQHF.

The CDR3 DNA reads as TGTGCCAGCAGCTTGAGCCAAGCGGGGAACAATGAGCAGTTCTTC. Encoded protein: CASSLSQAGNNEQFF. The gene calls are TRBV5-6 and TRBJ2-1, with 7 bases fitting TRBD2. CDR1 and CDR2 (germline): SGHDT, YYEEEE. CDR3 length: 15 amino acids. V gave up 1 base and J gave up 5 bases; unmatched junction bases: 6.

This sequence joins TRBV7-2 and TRBJ1-5, with D perhaps matching TRBD1 (5 bases). The germline V and J ends were trimmed by 6 bases and 6 bases, with 12 bases remaining between them. This CDR3 comprises 13 residues. Germline V gene sequence: CDR1 SGHTA, CDR2 FQGNSA. In DNA, the CDR3 is TGTGCCAGCAGTCGGGACGGTTTTCAGCCCCAGCATTTT. Its protein product is CASSRDGFQPQHF.

The genes are TRBV7-8 and TRBJ2-3; D possibly corresponds to TRBD2 (5 bases). V was trimmed by 5 bases and J by 2 bases, leaving 17 bases between them. The V gene's germline CDR1 is SGHVS and CDR2 FQNEAQ. CDR3 length: 16 residues. CDR3 residues: CASSPSTTGITDTQYF. The CDR3 nucleotides are TGTGCCAGCAGCCCTTCCACAACGGGGATCACAGATACGCAGTATTTT.

The genes are TRBV5-6 and TRBJ1-2; D not certain. Germline values: CDR1 SGHDT, CDR2 YYEEEE. This CDR3 is 15 amino acids long. Trimming removed 0 bases at V and 7 bases at J, with 16 bases between. The CDR3: CASSLGAQRFIGYTF. CDR3 DNA sequence: TGTGCCAGCAGCTTGGGGGCTCAAAGGTTCATTGGCTACACCTTC.

J is TRBJ2-7 and V is TRBV14; tentatively, D is TRBD2 (6 bases). The CDR3 length is 15 residues. V dropped 1 base and J dropped 0 bases, with 10 bases sitting between them. The germline gives CDR1 SGHDN, CDR2 FVKESK. In DNA, the CDR3 is TGTGCCAGCAGCCAAGCCGGGAGCCTCTCCTACGAGCAGTACTTC. Protein sequence: CASSQAGSLSYEQYF.

The chain links TRBV19 to TRBJ2-2; 10 bases agree with TRBD2. The CDR3 is 17 residues long. Germline lookup yields CDR1 LNHDA and CDR2 SQIVND (reference sequence). V lost 5 bases to trimming and J lost 6 bases; unmatched junction nucleotides: 12. The CDR3 loop reads CASSLRAGGPSPGELFF. CDR3 in DNA: TGTGCCAGTAGTCTTAGAGCGGGAGGGCCTAGTCCCGGGGAGCTGTTTTTT.